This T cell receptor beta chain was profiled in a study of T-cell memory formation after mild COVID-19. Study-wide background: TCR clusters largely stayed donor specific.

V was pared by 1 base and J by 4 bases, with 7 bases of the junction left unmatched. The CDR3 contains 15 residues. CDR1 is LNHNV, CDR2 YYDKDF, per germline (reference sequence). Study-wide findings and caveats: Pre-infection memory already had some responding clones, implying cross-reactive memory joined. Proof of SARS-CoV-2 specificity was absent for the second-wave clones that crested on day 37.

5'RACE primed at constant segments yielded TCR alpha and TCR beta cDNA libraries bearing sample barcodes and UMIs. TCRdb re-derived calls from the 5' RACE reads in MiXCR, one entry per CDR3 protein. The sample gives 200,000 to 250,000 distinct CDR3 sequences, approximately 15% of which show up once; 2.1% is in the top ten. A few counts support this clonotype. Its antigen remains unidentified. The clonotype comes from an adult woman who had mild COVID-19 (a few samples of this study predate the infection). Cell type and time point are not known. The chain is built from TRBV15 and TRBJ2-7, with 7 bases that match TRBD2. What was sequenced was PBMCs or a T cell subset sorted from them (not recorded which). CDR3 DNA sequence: TGTGCCACCAGCAGAGCGCGGGACTATTTGTACGAGCAGTACTTC. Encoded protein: CATSRARDYLYEQYF.